This TCR beta chain was recorded in a study of a mutant IDH1 vaccine in newly diagnosed glioma. Overall study: The treated group averaged 40.4 years old and was about 60% male, about 40% female.

In regard to this clone: Its specificity is not known.

Trimming cost V 3 bases and J 4 bases, with 13 bases left between them. The germline V gene encodes CDR1 SGHTA and CDR2 FQGNSA. This CDR3 spans 14 amino acids. Specified time point: week 35, safety follow-up. Doses consisted of 300 ug of mutant IDH1 20-mer peptide each, paired with topical imiquimod. Sequencing was performed with immunoSEQ multiplex PCR; in TCRdb, only in-frame clones are kept and a portion is missing. This sample has some 42,000 clones; 65% to 90% occur once, and the top ten carry about 4.6%. The chain couples TRBV7-2 to TRBJ2-7, with D tentatively TRBD1 (6 bases). The sample in question was PBMCs, obtained from a glioma patient whose treatment included an IDH1 peptide vaccine. The receptor comes from a woman aged 50 to 65 with glioma. The CDR3 here is CASSFSGTRYEQYF. Written as DNA, the CDR3 is TGTGCCAGCAGCTTCTCCGGGACACGGTACGAGCAGTACTTC.